What follows is one TCR beta chain and its context. Germline lookup yields CDR1 SGHVS and CDR2 FQNEAQ. Trimming removed 4 bases at V and 4 bases at J, with 8 bases between. This CDR3 spans 13 amino acids. The protocol was immunoSEQ multiplex PCR, while the TCRdb copy is restricted to in-frame clones and leaves out a portion. The sample carries 260,000 or so clones, 65% to 90% recorded once. The data originate from a study of blood T cell repertoires in COVID-19. Participants' reported clinical history set cohort assignment. The rearrangement uses TRBV7-8 and TRBJ1-5; the D gene is possibly TRBD1 (5 bases). This sequence originates from a man aged 18 to 30 who had recovered from COVID-19. What was sequenced was PBMCs or T cells enriched from blood (not recorded which). The CDR3 region is CASSWGLNQPQHF. The DNA for the CDR3 is TGTGCCAGCAGCTGGGGACTTAATCAGCCCCAGCATTTT.